These T cell receptor beta chains were read from a single sample in a study of beta chain features in type 1 diabetes. Produced via immunoSEQ multiplex PCR; TCRdb's table is partial and in-frame only. The sample includes around 500,000 clones, about an eighth of them seen just once. Input material: naive CD4+ T cells from blood. The receptor source for this set is a woman aged 18-30 years in good health. The CDR3 runs from the conserved cysteine through the conserved F or W. D genes are given only for firm matches. For some rows the clone size is stated as once, few or many, or as a class when expanded; others skip it.

CDR3 protein: CASSQAGTGDRGYTF; CDR3 DNA: TGCGCCAGCAGCCAAGCCGGGACAGGGGATCGCGGCTACACCTTC; clone size: few; J gene: TRBJ1-2; V gene: TRBV4-3; D gene: TRBD1
CDR3 protein: CASSLAPRGRIGELFF; CDR3 DNA: TGTGCCAGCAGCTTAGCCCCCCGGGGGCGCATCGGGGAGCTGTTTTTT; clone size: few; J gene: TRBJ2-2; V gene: TRBV7-6; D gene: NA
CDR3 protein: CASSQSPRHLGTEAFF; CDR3 DNA: TGTGCCAGCTCACAATCTCCCCGGCACTTGGGAACTGAAGCTTTCTTT; clone size: few; J gene: TRBJ1-1; V gene: TRBV18; D gene: NA
CDR3 protein: CSLAWGQETQYF; CDR3 DNA: TGCAGCTTAGCGTGGGGGCAAGAGACCCAGTACTTC; clone size: NA; J gene: TRBJ2-5; V gene: TRBV29-1; D gene: NA
CDR3 protein: CASSPAGVTDTQYF; CDR3 DNA: TGTGCCAGCAGTCCAGCGGGAGTAACAGATACGCAGTATTTT; clone size: NA; J gene: TRBJ2-3; V gene: TRBV27; D gene: TRBD2
CDR3 protein: CASSPTSGSTDTQYF; CDR3 DNA: TGTGCCAGCTCACCGACTAGCGGAAGCACAGATACGCAGTATTTT; clone size: few; J gene: TRBJ2-3; V gene: TRBV18; D gene: TRBD2
CDR3 protein: CASSPQLNTEAFF; CDR3 DNA: TGTGCCAGCTCACCACAATTGAACACTGAAGCTTTCTTT; clone size: few; J gene: TRBJ1-1; V gene: TRBV18; D gene: NA
CDR3 protein: CASRQGASYTF; CDR3 DNA: TGTGCCAGCAGACAGGGGGCAAGCTACACCTTC; clone size: NA; J gene: TRBJ1-2; V gene: TRBV25-1; D gene: TRBD1
CDR3 protein: CASSLAKGIYGYTF; CDR3 DNA: TGTGCCAGCAGCTTGGCCAAGGGGATCTATGGCTACACCTTC; clone size: NA; J gene: TRBJ1-2; V gene: TRBV5-6; D gene: NA
CDR3 protein: CASSLVNREVVGNEQFF; CDR3 DNA: TGTGCCAGCAGCCTCGTAAACAGGGAAGTTGTCGGCAATGAGCAGTTCTTC; clone size: NA; J gene: TRBJ2-1; V gene: TRBV7-3; D gene: NA
CDR3 protein: CASSLSGAGSYEQYF; CDR3 DNA: TGCGCCAGCAGCCTTAGCGGAGCCGGGTCCTACGAGCAGTACTTC; clone size: NA; J gene: TRBJ2-7; V gene: TRBV5-1; D gene: NA
CDR3 protein: CASSSTHTEAFF; CDR3 DNA: TGTGCCAGCAGTAGTACCCACACTGAAGCTTTCTTT; clone size: few; J gene: TRBJ1-1; V gene: TRBV2; D gene: NA
CDR3 protein: CAWSVRGYDRRGNTIYF; CDR3 DNA: TGTGCCTGGAGTGTACGAGGGTACGACAGGCGAGGAAACACCATATATTTT; clone size: few; J gene: TRBJ1-3; V gene: TRBV30; D gene: NA
CDR3 protein: CSVEGREETQYF; CDR3 DNA: TGCAGCGTTGAGGGCAGGGAGGAGACCCAGTACTTC; clone size: NA; J gene: TRBJ2-5; V gene: TRBV29-1; D gene: NA
CDR3 protein: CASSLEGVEAFF; CDR3 DNA: TGCGCCAGCAGCTTGGAGGGGGTTGAAGCTTTCTTT; clone size: few; J gene: TRBJ1-1; V gene: TRBV5-1; D gene: NA
CDR3 protein: CSVERRLAYGYTF; CDR3 DNA: TGCAGCGTTGAAAGGAGGCTTGCCTATGGCTACACCTTC; clone size: NA; J gene: TRBJ1-2; V gene: TRBV29-1; D gene: NA
CDR3 protein: CASTRTGEETQYF; CDR3 DNA: TGTGCCAGCACAAGGACAGGGGAAGAGACCCAGTACTTC; clone size: few; J gene: TRBJ2-5; V gene: TRBV2; D gene: TRBD1
CDR3 protein: CAWSRQGISTNEKLFF; CDR3 DNA: TGTGCCTGGAGCCGACAGGGAATTTCAACTAATGAAAAACTGTTTTTT; clone size: NA; J gene: TRBJ1-4; V gene: TRBV30; D gene: TRBD1
CDR3 protein: CSVEAGGTGELFF; CDR3 DNA: TGCAGCGTTGAAGCGGGGGGCACCGGGGAGCTGTTTTTT; clone size: NA; J gene: TRBJ2-2; V gene: TRBV29-1; D gene: TRBD2